The next 9 T cell receptor beta chains were all read from a single sample in a study of CD8 T cells in ankylosing spondylitis. TCRdb reprocessed the 5' RACE reads with MiXCR, giving one entry per CDR3 protein. The sample yields about 150,000 distinct CDR3 sequences, around 43% seen once. The sequenced material came from synovial fluid, either unsorted or a sorted T cell fraction (not recorded which). These receptors all stem from a male donor with ankylosing spondylitis.

This chain connects TRBV4-1 to TRBJ2-2, with D unresolved. Germline lookup yields CDR1 MGHRA and CDR2 YSYEKL. This CDR3 is 14 amino acids long. The V end lost 0 bases, the J end lost 4 bases, and 6 bases lay between the germline ends. This CDR3 reads CASSQEWGTGELFF. Here the CDR3 DNA reads TGCGCCAGCAGCCAAGAATGGGGCACCGGGGAGCTGTTTTTT.

The chain combines TRBV7-2 with TRBJ2-7; 8 bases agree with TRBD2. Per germline, CDR1 SGHTA and CDR2 FQGNSA. The CDR3 totals 14 residues. Trimming took 5 bases from V and 0 from J; bases not matched to a gene: 3. The CDR3 protein is CASSLGGGSYEQYF. The CDR3 DNA is TGTGCCAGCAGCCTCGGGGGGGGCTCCTACGAGCAGTACTTC.

This clonotype was recorded at least ten times. The CDR3 nucleotides are TGCAGTGCTAAGGGACAGGGGGAAACTGAAGCTTTCTTT. Encoded protein: CSAKGQGETEAFF. The chain carries TRBV20-1 and TRBJ1-1, with 11 positions matching TRBD1. The CDR3 totals 13 residues. The J segment lost 5 bases and the V segment lost 4 bases, leaving 3 bases of the junction unmatched. CDR1 and CDR2 from the germline V gene are DFQATT and SNEGSKA (reference sequence).

This chain joins TRBV10-3 and TRBJ1-5; D unclear. Per germline, CDR1 ENHRY and CDR2 SYGVKD. This CDR3 comprises 14 residues. Trimming took 7 bases from V and 0 from J, leaving 10 bases between them. CDR3 in amino acids: CAIKTVHSNQPQHF. The CDR3 DNA sequence: TGTGCCATCAAAACAGTTCATAGCAATCAGCCCCAGCATTTT.

This clonotype was counted between two and nine times. This sequence joins TRBV2 and TRBJ2-1; 10 bases align to TRBD2. The ends lost 7 bases at V and 0 bases at J; junction bases unmatched: 6. Per germline, CDR1 SNHLY and CDR2 FYNNEI. The CDR3 loop spans 16 amino acids. CDR3: CASKPLAGFSYNEQFF. CDR3 coding DNA: TGTGCCAGCAAACCACTAGCGGGGTTCTCCTACAATGAGCAGTTCTTC.

This clonotype was recorded at least ten times. The J gene is TRBJ1-5, the V gene TRBV7-3; D is possibly TRBD1 (6 bases). V lost 2 bases and J lost 5, with 10 bases in between. Germline V lookup: CDR1 SGHTA, CDR2 FQGTGA. This CDR3 has 14 residues. CDR3 DNA sequence: TGTGCCAGCAGCTTATTGTCAGGGGATCAGCCCCAGCATTTT. It translates to CASSLLSGDQPQHF.

This clonotype was detected only a few times. For the CDR3, the DNA is TGTGCCAGCAGCCTGGGGCTAGCGGGCAATGAGCAGTTCTTC. Translated: CASSLGLAGNEQFF. V and J are TRBV7-3 and TRBJ2-1; TRBD2 aligns across 8 bases. The V gene end was trimmed by 5 bases and the J gene end by 6 bases; junction bases not matched to a gene: 6. The CDR3 loop spans 14 amino acids. Germline V gene lookup returns CDR1 SGHTA and CDR2 FQGTGA.

This clonotype was seen only once. The chain is built from TRBV20-1 and TRBJ2-4; either TRBD1 or TRBD2 may supply D (5 bases each). V gave up 7 bases and J gave up 4 bases, with 14 bases separating them. CDR3 length: 13 residues. Germline CDR1 is DFQATT and CDR2 is SNEGSKA (reference sequence). The CDR3 protein is CSVKSWGKNIQYF. CDR3 DNA: TGCAGTGTCAAGAGCTGGGGGAAAAACATTCAGTACTTC.

The genes are TRBV11-1 and TRBJ2-7, with TRBD1 identical over 8 bases. Germline assignment: CDR1 SGHAT and CDR2 FQDESV (reference sequence). The CDR3 loop spans 18 amino acids. The ends lost 5 bases at V and 2 bases at J; junction bases unmatched: 17. The CDR3 sequence is CASSPLPGGAVGPYEQYF. DNA of the CDR3: TGTGCCAGCAGCCCCCTCCCAGGGGGCGCGGTTGGCCCCTACGAGCAGTACTTC.